The 29 T cell receptor beta chains in this list originate from one sample, sequenced in a study of blood T cell repertoires in COVID-19. The method was immunoSEQ multiplex PCR; TCRdb's version includes in-frame clones alone and lacks a portion of them. This table holds 200,000 to 250,000 clones, about four fifths found once. The sample comprised peripheral blood. The receptors originated from a woman older than 75 with acute or convalescent COVID-19.

This clone was seen only a few times. The J gene is TRBJ2-5, the V gene TRBV11-3; D remains unclear. Between the trimmed V and J ends, which lost 5 bases and 5 bases, there was a span of 12 bases. The CDR3 is 13 residues long. In germline, CDR1 is SGHNT, CDR2 YENEEA. The CDR3 reads CASSLLYDETQYF. In DNA, the CDR3 is TGTGCCAGCAGCCTGCTATATGATGAGACCCAGTACTTC.

V gene TRBV18 combines with J gene TRBJ1-5; 7 positions agree with TRBD1. The germline CDR1 and CDR2 sequences are KGHSH and LQKENI. CDR3 length: 15 residues. Losses at the gene ends were 3 bases for V and 2 bases for J; bases not matched to a gene: 4. As DNA, the CDR3 is TGTGCCAGCTCACCCACAGGGGACGGCAATCAGCCCCAGCATTTT. Protein product: CASSPTGDGNQPQHF.

The chain employs TRBV19 and TRBJ2-3; 9 bases agree with TRBD1. Looked up from germline, CDR1 is LNHDA and CDR2 is SQIVND (reference sequence). V was clipped by 5 bases and J by 7 bases; unmatched bases: 10. CDR3 length equals 15 residues. The CDR3 spells CASSFTGGEWNTQYF. The CDR3 DNA reads as TGTGCCAGTAGTTTCACAGGGGGCGAATGGAATACGCAGTATTTT.

This CDR3 reads CASSGDRGAMNTEAFF. CDR3 DNA: TGTGCCAGCAGCGGGGACAGGGGTGCGATGAACACTGAAGCTTTCTTT. The chain is built from TRBV7-9 and TRBJ1-1; 10 positions match TRBD1. The CDR3 contains 16 residues. Looked up from germline, CDR1 is SEHNR and CDR2 is FQNEAQ (reference sequence). V lost 5 bases and J lost 0; bases outside the gene matches: 6.

The V call is TRBV11-2, the J call TRBJ2-5; tentatively, D is TRBD2 (6 bases). This CDR3 is 15 amino acids long. The V gene lost 1 base and the J gene lost 4 bases, with 13 bases spanning the gap. Germline V lookup: CDR1 SGHAT, CDR2 FQNNGV. The CDR3 sequence is CASSLVLGGPETQYF. Written as DNA, the CDR3 is TGTGCCAGCAGCTTAGTATTAGGAGGGCCAGAGACCCAGTACTTC.

This chain links TRBV24-1 with TRBJ2-3; tentative D call: TRBD1 (5 bases). The CDR3 is made up of 14 amino acids. Per germline, CDR1 KGHDR and CDR2 SFDVKD. V gave up 4 bases and J gave up 2 bases, with 9 bases separating them. The CDR3 coding sequence is TGTGCCACCAGTGACAGGGCAGACACAGATACGCAGTATTTT. The encoded protein is CATSDRADTDTQYF.

The rearrangement uses TRBV11-3 and TRBJ1-2, with 8 nucleotides matching TRBD1. V lost 0 bases to trimming and J lost 4 bases; unmatched junction nucleotides: 10. There are 17 residues in the CDR3. CDR1 SGHNT and CDR2 YENEEA come from the germline V gene. Here the CDR3 reads CASSLDLVGQGAYGYTF. CDR3 nucleotides: TGTGCCAGCAGCTTAGATCTGGTTGGGCAGGGGGCCTATGGCTACACCTTC.

The chain couples TRBV6-2 or TRBV6-3 to TRBJ1-3; D is undetermined. The CDR3 spans 15 residues. CDR1 is MNHEY, CDR2 SVGEGT, per germline. V lost 4 bases and J lost 0, with 10 bases in between. In DNA form, the CDR3 reads TGTGCCAGCAGTTTACTCCTTTCCTCTGGAAACACCATATATTTT. Translation gives CASSLLLSSGNTIYF.

The V gene is TRBV6-2 or TRBV6-3, the J gene TRBJ1-1; 8 bases align to TRBD1. CDR3 size: 15 residues. J was trimmed by 0 bases and V by 5 bases; bases with no gene match: 5. Germline CDR1 is MNHEY and CDR2 is SVGEGT. Here the CDR3 DNA reads TGTGCCAGCAGTGACAGGGGCTCGATGAACACTGAAGCTTTCTTT. This translates into CASSDRGSMNTEAFF.

This chain joins TRBV25-1 and TRBJ1-1, with D possibly matching TRBD1 (5 bases). The CDR3 extends over 14 amino acids. Germline V lookup: CDR1 MGHDK, CDR2 SYGVNS. Trimming removed 8 bases at V and 3 bases at J, with 16 bases between. The CDR3 loop is CASSPAGRDTEAFF. For the CDR3, the DNA is TGTGCCAGCTCCCCCGCAGGCAGGGACACTGAAGCTTTCTTT. The entire variable domain, with the rest obtained from reference TRBV25-1 and TRBJ1-1, is as follows: EADIYQTPRYLVIGTGKKITLECSQTMGHDKMYWYQQDPGMELHLIHYSYGVNSTEKGDLSSESTVSRIRTEHFPLTLESARPSHTSQYLCASSPAGRDTEAFFGQGTRLTVV.

CDR3 DNA: TGTGCCAGCAGCTTTCCGACCTCTACAGGGGGAGGTGAGCAGTTCTTC. This codes for CASSFPTSTGGGEQFF. The chain combines TRBV7-9 with TRBJ2-1, with 8 bases that match TRBD1. Looked up from germline, CDR1 is SEHNR and CDR2 is FQNEAQ (reference sequence). V lost 3 bases and J lost 9; bases outside the gene matches: 13. The CDR3 totals 16 residues. The variable domain in full, completed from reference TRBV7-9 and TRBJ2-1, reads DTGVSQNPRHKITKRGQNVTFRCDPISEHNRLYWYRQTLGQGPEFLTYFQNEAQLEKSRLLSDRFSAERPKGSFSTLEIQRTEQGDSAMYLCASSFPTSTGGGEQFFGPGTRLTVL.

The chain is built from TRBV15 and TRBJ1-2; no firm D call. The germline V and J ends were trimmed by 0 bases and 3 bases, with 11 bases remaining between them. CDR1 is LNHNV, CDR2 YYDKDF, per germline (reference sequence). The CDR3 extends over 15 amino acids. Here the CDR3 DNA reads TGTGCCACCAGCAGAGATGATGGCGCGGACTATGGCTACACCTTC. Protein: CATSRDDGADYGYTF.

This rearrangement joins TRBV27 to TRBJ1-5, with 8 nucleotides matching TRBD1. The CDR3 has 16 residues. Per germline, CDR1 MNHEY and CDR2 SMNVEV (reference sequence). Losses at the gene ends were 5 bases for V and 4 bases for J; bases not matched to a gene: 10. The CDR3 DNA reads TGTGCCAGCAGTCCTCACGCAGGGGGCCCAAATCAGCCCCAGCATTTT. Translated, it gives CASSPHAGGPNQPQHF.

This rearrangement joins TRBV5-6 to TRBJ2-2; 11 positions agree with TRBD1. The CDR3 spans 15 residues. CDR1 is SGHDT, CDR2 YYEEEE, per germline. Trimming took 4 bases from V and 6 from J; bases not matched to a gene: 5. CDR3 in amino acids: CASSPGTGGPGELFF. CDR3 nucleotide sequence: TGTGCCAGCAGCCCGGGGACAGGGGGTCCCGGGGAGCTGTTTTTT.

The DNA of the CDR3 is TGCAGTGCTAGTATAGACAGCTCCTATAATTCACCCCTCCACTTT. This encodes CSASIDSSYNSPLHF. The chain joins TRBV20-1 to TRBJ1-6, with a possible D match to TRBD1 (5 bases). The germline gives CDR1 DFQATT, CDR2 SNEGSKA (reference sequence). V gave up 3 bases and J gave up 0 bases, with 9 bases separating them. The CDR3 contains 15 residues.

The V and J genes are TRBV18 and TRBJ2-1; D not certain. The V end was cut by 6 bases, the J end by 0 bases, with 12 bases between. Germline CDR1 KGHSH, CDR2 LQKENI. The CDR3 contains 15 residues. For the CDR3, the DNA is TGTGCCAGCTCGTTTTCACTTGCCTCCTACAATGAGCAGTTCTTC. It translates to CASSFSLASYNEQFF.

Points on this clone: The same CDR3 also results from other DNA sequences found in this sample. The chain couples TRBV5-1 to TRBJ1-5; possibly TRBD1 for D (5 bases). The germline V and J ends were trimmed by 0 bases and 6 bases, with 13 bases remaining between them. This CDR3 has 15 amino acids. Germline V gives CDR1 SGHRS, CDR2 YFSETQ. CDR3 nucleotides: TGCGCCAGCAGCTTGGACGGGCAGGGTAGTCAGCCCCAGCATTTT. As protein: CASSLDGQGSQPQHF.

This clone appeared once. The V and J genes are TRBV7-6 and TRBJ2-5; 12 bases match TRBD2. Matching the DNA end better, TRBJ2-7 makes the J call doubtful. This CDR3 is 17 amino acids long. Germline-derived CDR1 and CDR2 are SGHVS and FNYEAQ. The CDR3 spells CASSLGLAGGSSYEQYF. The CDR3 coding sequence is TGTGCCAGCAGCTTAGGCCTAGCGGGGGGGAGCTCCTACGAGCAGTACTTC.

The chain couples TRBV28 to TRBJ1-2; D remains ambiguous. The CDR3 consists of 14 residues. The V end lost 5 bases, the J end lost 6 bases, and 16 bases lay between the germline ends. Germline lookup yields CDR1 MDHEN and CDR2 SYDVKM. As DNA, the CDR3 is TGTGCCAGCAGTAATGACCACGCGGGCGATGGCTACACCTTC. Translation gives CASSNDHAGDGYTF.

This CDR3 reads CASSPSLIDGNSGGYTF. In DNA, the CDR3 is TGCGCCAGCAGCCCCTCCCTTATAGACGGGAACAGTGGGGGCTACACCTTC. The J gene is TRBJ1-2, the V gene TRBV5-1; no clear D gene. Germline CDR1 and CDR2: SGHRS and YFSETQ. V dropped 4 bases and J dropped 8 bases, with 27 bases sitting between them. CDR3 length: 17 residues. Complete variable domain (other parts from reference TRBV5-1 and TRBJ1-2): KAGVTQTPRYLIKTRGQQVTLSCSPISGHRSVSWYQQTPGQGLQFLFEYFSETQRNKGNFPGRFSGRQFSNSRSEMNVSTLELGDSALYLCASSPSLIDGNSGGYTFGSGTRLTVV.

The chain uses TRBV6-1 and TRBJ1-5; the match to TRBD1 covers 8 bases. Per germline, CDR1 MNHNS and CDR2 SASEGT. Trimming cost V 6 bases and J 1 base; bases outside gene matches: 5. The CDR3 covers 15 residues. DNA for the CDR3: TGTGCCAGCAGCCAAGGACAGGGCAGCAATCAGCCCCAGCATTTT. Protein: CASSQGQGSNQPQHF.

The CDR3 sequence: CASSPGVTGKGWAQHF. DNA of the CDR3: TGTGCCAGCTCACCCGGGGTGACAGGGAAGGGTTGGGCCCAGCATTTT. The V gene is TRBV18, the J gene TRBJ1-5; 7 positions agree with TRBD1. The CDR3 runs 16 residues. J was trimmed by 11 bases and V by 3 bases; bases with no gene match: 16. Germline-derived CDR1 and CDR2 are KGHSH and LQKENI.

This clone was detected only a few times. V usage is TRBV9 and J usage is TRBJ1-2; 7 bases match TRBD1. The junction had 13 bases not matched to a gene; V was cut back by 3 bases and J by 8 bases. Germline-derived CDR1 and CDR2 are SGDLS and YYNGEE. The CDR3 runs to 15 residues. CDR3 amino acids: CASSASNRGPGGYTF. Written as DNA, the CDR3 is TGTGCCAGCAGCGCATCTAACAGGGGACCGGGGGGCTACACCTTC.

This chain uses TRBV19 with TRBJ1-1, with unresolved D. Germline loops: CDR1 LNHDA, CDR2 SQIVND (reference sequence). The length of the CDR3 is 14 residues. Trimming took 3 bases from V and 2 from J, leaving 10 bases between them. DNA for the CDR3: TGTGCCAGTAGTATGGGCAGTTTTAACACTGAAGCTTTCTTT. Encoded protein: CASSMGSFNTEAFF.

The genes are TRBV10-3 and TRBJ2-1; 10 bases match TRBD2. This CDR3 contains 15 residues. V trimming: 6 bases; J trimming: 7 bases; junction bases outside the gene matches: 9. The V gene's germline CDR1 is ENHRY and CDR2 SYGVKD. For the CDR3, the DNA is TGTGCCATCAGAGACATAGCGGGGGGCGGGAATGAGCAGTTCTTC. Residues: CAIRDIAGGGNEQFF.

As to this clone: No DNA is shown, since the ends of the CDR3 on it are uncertain; the CDR3 is the one TCRdb lists. The chain couples TRBV27 to TRBJ1-1. The CDR3 comprises 12 residues, both ends counted. CDR1 is MNHEY, CDR2 SMNVEV, per germline (reference sequence). The CDR3 is CASSLGGLKLSF.

V and J are TRBV28 and TRBJ1-2; D perhaps matches TRBD1 (6 bases). The CDR3 is 13 residues long. CDR1 and CDR2 (germline): MDHEN, SYDVKM. Trimming removed 6 bases from V and 2 bases from J, with 10 bases in between. For the CDR3, the DNA is TGTGCCAGCAGGGAACAGGGAAACTATGGCTACACCTTC. Amino acid sequence: CASREQGNYGYTF.

V is TRBV6-5 and J is TRBJ2-1; D is possibly TRBD1 (5 bases). V was shortened by 2 bases and J by 7 bases, with 12 bases between the two germline ends. There are 14 residues in the CDR3. CDR1 is MNHEY and CDR2 is SVGAGI in the germline V gene. CDR3 DNA: TGTGCCAGCAGTTACGGCCTTCAGGGTAATGAGCAGTTCTTC. Its translation is CASSYGLQGNEQFF.

V is TRBV5-1 and J is TRBJ2-2; D unclear. CDR1 is SGHRS, CDR2 YFSETQ, per germline. The CDR3 is 15 residues long. V shed 2 bases and J shed 3 bases, with 11 bases lying between them. DNA for the CDR3: TGCGCCAGCAGCTTAACCAGGATTGACACCGGGGAGCTGTTTTTT. Translated, it gives CASSLTRIDTGELFF.